This entry concerns a single T cell receptor beta chain. Its matching antigen is unknown. CDR3 length: 14 amino acids. V shed 5 bases, J shed 5 bases, and the junction held 8 bases outside the gene matches. CDR1 is SGHTA and CDR2 is FQGNSA in the germline V gene. This sample's time point: patch test 1, 2 weeks after DPC sensitization. Stated treatment: therapeutic diphenylcyclopropenone sensitization with weekly scalp DPC. The sample belongs to a study of human T cells and chemical hapten exposure. As for the study in general: Patients got weekly scalp diphenylcyclopropenone doses over the approximately 25-week study. Largely, small differences in pooled library volume made per-sample TCR yields vary.

General study results and limits: The immune response of these alopecia patients might not match healthy individuals'.

Original processing notes: From around 20,000 to 690,000 TCRs were found per sample, with a median of approximately 96,000. TCRdb reprocessed the RACE reads with MiXCR, giving one entry per CDR3 protein. TCRdb's processing, not the authors', yielded these V and J calls. The table has around 380,000 distinct CDR3 sequences, about 4.4% seen once. The sequencing used whole blood, collected in connection with sensitization to the hapten diphenylcyclopropenone (DPC). V is TRBV7-2 and J is TRBJ2-7; 8 nucleotides align to TRBD2. The TCR comes from a woman in her forties or fifties with alopecia areata. Some clones in this sample may be carry-over from other donors' samples. The CDR3 sequence: CASSPRTSHHEQYF. CDR3 bases: TGTGCCAGCAGCCCGCGGACTAGCCACCACGAGCAGTACTTC.